The present entry profiles one T cell receptor beta chain with its context. The antigen it binds to is not known. No base-level quality is on record; no much larger clone is a single base apart. The cohort comprised hundreds of healthy bone marrow donors. Cohort members were all nominally healthy when sampled, although unrecorded immune exposures were likely present. The donor tested CMV seropositive and was one of the 289 seropositive cohort members. A peripheral blood sample was collected from each donor, and TCR beta sequencing was performed on peripheral blood mononuclear cells. Genomic DNA extraction from the blood cell samples was performed with the Qiagen DNeasy Blood Extraction Kit. These data belong to a study of cytomegalovirus exposure and HLA in healthy donors (dated by TCRdb to about 2017). Background for the entire study: An earlier analysis of approximately 640 of the donors reported about 290 Gb of sequence data and around 120 million unique TCR beta sequences from 150 million to 200 million T cells. Every repertoire in the discovery cohort had been generated on one and the same sequencing platform. The genetic ancestry cluster associated with self-reported Caucasian donors included 80% to 90% of the 350 to 500 genotyped donors. On average, over 200,000 unique TCR beta nucleotide sequences were sequenced per donor among some 420 genotyped donors of the cohort, with roughly 18% of those sequences being non-productive. Using immunosequencing, the study profiled T cell repertoires from 666 subjects and related those repertoires to cytomegalovirus serostatus. HLA typing included class I and class II loci at four-digit resolution. In a later analysis, previously published TCR beta repertoires from 550 to 700 donors were re-analyzed and high-resolution HLA genotyping was added so that TCR occurrence patterns could be studied. Typing coverage differed by locus: A, B, C, DRB1 and DQB1 were typed in roughly 620-640 donors, DQA1 in about 500, DPA1 in roughly 590, and DPB1 in around 440. An early release covering roughly 580 HLA-typed donors comprised approximately 300 gigabases of sequencing data and around 80 million unique TCR sequences. Donor age, sex, ethnicity and CMV serostatus were compiled alongside the repertoire data. In the later analysis, no new phenotypic data were used to find candidate immune exposures; instead, reliance was placed on TCR beta sequences and their occurrence across donors. An earlier analysis of several hundred of the donors used high-throughput TCR beta sequencing to judge whether each TCR beta V gene segment behaved as functional or pseudogenic. Besides the first cohort of 500 to 700 subjects, a separate validation cohort made up of roughly 120 different subjects was used. A later genetic analysis used genome-wide SNP genotypes for about 60% of the roughly 670 donors, treating that subset as a discovery cohort. To predict cytomegalovirus infection status, the study brought together high-throughput TCR immunosequencing, statistical association of individual TCRs with disease status, and machine learning. Roughly 5 DR-DQ haplotypes were handled as single units for association and clustering, since linkage in the cohort was strong. The aim of the study was to test whether cataloging public T cell receptors could identify signatures of past pathogen exposure. Overall study results and their limits: Correlated functional status among segregating V segments might reflect linkage disequilibrium, but an unknown experimental factor could not be ruled out. In an earlier analysis of several hundred of the donors, most TCR beta V segments were observed in productive rearrangements about 87% or about 30% of the time, broadly matching IMGT annotations. Sequencing depth was assumed to be roughly uniform across donors in the presence/absence analyses, though that assumption may not hold. CMV serostatus was the only immune exposure information available for the cohort. Strong co-occurrence of HLA alleles, especially DR and DQ, made assigning TCR associations to individual alleles difficult. A later analysis found that most CMV-associated TCR beta chains appeared HLA-restricted, with HLA associations seemingly driven largely by CMV exposure. Roughly 15 rarely observed V segments, including chromosome 9 orphons, were excluded from the earlier analysis of almost 600 of the donors because counts were too low. A later genetic analysis associated a missense DCLRE1C variant with V-gene and J-gene trimming of TCR beta chains, and an independent cohort replicated the association. A further reported finding was that TCR beta sequences accurately predicted the HLA-A and HLA-B alleles for most subjects in the first cohort. In a later analysis, some 17,000 TCR beta sequences were associated with specific HLA alleles at a false discovery rate of 0.05. The classifier was reported to diagnose cytomegalovirus status with high specificity and sensitivity in both the original and validation cohorts. Most TCR sequences were observed very rarely across donors, whereas some public TCRs were present in many individuals. It was suggested by the authors that the approach could potentially be generalized to other disease states and immunological phenotypes. Compared with equally common non-associated chains, HLA-associated TCR beta chains in a later analysis were more clonally expanded and had lower generation probabilities. In vitro tests confirmed that a few of the cytomegalovirus-associated TCR beta chains recognize cytomegalovirus antigens. HLA typing was unavailable for some donors at each locus, so association tests used only the typed subset. A cluster of highly shared sequence variants was judged likely to be a technical artifact of the sequencing pipeline. Several of the top co-occurrence clusters appeared to be linked to parvovirus B19, influenza, CMV and Epstein-Barr virus, according to a later analysis. This cohort had only TCR beta chains sequenced, and the lack of alpha or paired-chain data limited which features could be detected. In a later genetic analysis, fewer N-insertions in productive TCRs were reported among donors in an Asian-associated ancestry cluster than the roughly 700-donor mean. In the study, roughly 160 TCR beta chains were listed as associated with cytomegalovirus. In a later analysis, TCR association rates were found to vary across HLA loci, with the most associated TCRs seen for DRB1 alleles and the fewest for HLA-C alleles.

Library preparation employed the immunoSEQ multiplex PCR assay. The multiplex PCR relied on a mix of 60 forward primers for TCR Vbeta segments and 13 reverse primers for TCR Jbeta segments. The CDR3 region of rearranged TCR beta genes was amplified from genomic DNA with a multiplex PCR assay. Amplified TCR beta libraries were sequenced as 87-base-pair reads on the Illumina HiSeq System. The authors processed their data as follows. A later analysis counted around 72 million unique TCR beta chains across the 640 or so repertoires, and some 11 million of these chains were shared by at least two donors. To remove PCR and sequencing errors, raw reads were error-corrected and collapsed into unique sequences using a nearest-neighbor algorithm that merged closely related sequences. CDR3 sequences were aligned to IMGT reference sequences to assign V, D and J gene segments. For a sequence to be retained, at least a six-nucleotide match to both a V gene segment and a J gene segment was required. Rearrangements were classified as productive when the CDR3 lacked stop codons and remained in frame with V and J, and all other rearrangements were classified as non-productive. Following IMGT convention, CDR3 was defined as the stretch from the second conserved V-encoded cysteine up to the conserved J-encoded phenylalanine. The earlier analysis of some 540 of the donors excluded any sequence lacking an unambiguous match to a single V gene segment. In an earlier analysis of 500 to 750 of the donors, V segments were called functional above 56.7% productive rearrangements and were called segregating when the between-donor standard deviation exceeded 5%. A statistical classification framework was built for diagnosing cytomegalovirus status from the catalog of TCR beta chain sequences. A later analysis assigned V and J genes by comparing TCR nucleotide sequences with IMGT/GENE-DB human TR gene sequences. In a later analysis, CDR3 sequences and most-parsimonious VDJ recombination scenarios were assigned using the TCRdist pipeline. In a later analysis, every TCR beta chain was defined by the combination of its CDR3 amino acid sequence and its V-gene family, and reads without a unique V-gene family were dropped. A later analysis removed several hundred highly shared, low-generation-probability nucleotide sequences to deal with suspected cross-contamination and a sequencing artifact. In a later analysis, a clonal expansion index for each public chain was calculated from normalized within-repertoire ranks of inferred template counts. A later analysis computed generation probabilities with a VDJ recombination model fitted to out-of-frame rearrangements, and checked the results against IGoR. A later analysis scored TCR-TCR, TCR-HLA and TCR-CMV co-occurrence with hypergeometric tests, applying a repertoire-size bias correction to TCR pairs. In a later analysis, false discovery rates were estimated by permuting HLA or CMV assignments 20 times. In a later analysis, co-occurring TCRs were grouped with DBSCAN, and TCRdist sequence similarity was added when clustering was performed within HLA-allele-positive subsets. Co-occurrence clustering excluded repertoires with fewer than 30,000 or more than 120,000 public chains, plus five with anomalous nucleotide sharing. The source is immuneACCESS, and TCRdb retained only in-frame sequences with V and J called. Part of the clones is not carried over; for the studies checked, unresolved V genes explain less than half of this, and the remainder is unexplained. V and J calls and clone size are copied from that table; D and trimming were computed from the DNA. This sample lists 150,000 to 250,000 clones; 70% to 80% were detected once. 4% to 4.5% of the sample is in the top ten clones.

Sequenced input: PBMCs. This receptor was obtained from a woman aged 25 to 39 in good health and CMV-seropositive.

CDR3 reads: CASVFPGEGSGELFF. The sequence in DNA is TGTGCCAGCGTTTTTCCGGGGGAGGGGAGCGGGGAGCTGTTTTTT. The rearranged chain carries TRBV2 and TRBJ2-2; the central 7 bases match TRBD2. After removal of 8 bases from V and 7 bases from J, the junction retains 13 bases not matched to a gene. The CDR3 sequence holds 15 residues, the cysteine and phenylalanine included. Just CDR3 DNA is preserved here, 45 bases in frame from base 1. From the germline V gene, CDR1 is SNHLY and CDR2 is FYNNEI.